This T cell receptor (beta chain) appears in the sequencing data of a study of vaccination and CD4 T cells after COVID-19. About the research overall: Two doses of either BNT162b2 or mRNA-1273 vaccine went to participants.

The treatment denotes: approximately 10-day PBMC culture with coronavirus spike peptide pools or control peptides (ViraFEST assay). Half of the medium was exchanged for fresh IL-2 medium, first on day 3 and then on day 7. A note on this clonotype: What it binds is not known.

Broader study findings: For convalescent patients, a median 86.3% of reactive clones surfaced exclusively after vaccination.

The Oncomine TCR Beta short-read assay sequenced DNA from cultured CD4+ T cells. TCRdb reprocessed the PCR reads via MiXCR and lists one record per CDR3 protein. The sample has more than 7,000 distinct CDR3 sequences; less than 50% are singletons. The CDR3 is made up of 17 amino acids. The V end lost 0 bases, the J end lost 2 bases, and 16 bases lay between the germline ends. Germline assignment: CDR1 ENHRY and CDR2 SYGVKD. The rearrangement uses TRBV10-3 and TRBJ2-5, with a tentative D call TRBD1 (5 bases). The sample comprised CD4+ T cells from blood, cultured in vitro. This clonotype was sampled from a human donor who had recovered from COVID-19. CDR3 sequence (DNA): TGTGCCATCAGTGAGTCGGTAGTGGTATCAGGGCAAGAGACCCAGTACTTC. Its protein is CAISESVVVSGQETQYF.